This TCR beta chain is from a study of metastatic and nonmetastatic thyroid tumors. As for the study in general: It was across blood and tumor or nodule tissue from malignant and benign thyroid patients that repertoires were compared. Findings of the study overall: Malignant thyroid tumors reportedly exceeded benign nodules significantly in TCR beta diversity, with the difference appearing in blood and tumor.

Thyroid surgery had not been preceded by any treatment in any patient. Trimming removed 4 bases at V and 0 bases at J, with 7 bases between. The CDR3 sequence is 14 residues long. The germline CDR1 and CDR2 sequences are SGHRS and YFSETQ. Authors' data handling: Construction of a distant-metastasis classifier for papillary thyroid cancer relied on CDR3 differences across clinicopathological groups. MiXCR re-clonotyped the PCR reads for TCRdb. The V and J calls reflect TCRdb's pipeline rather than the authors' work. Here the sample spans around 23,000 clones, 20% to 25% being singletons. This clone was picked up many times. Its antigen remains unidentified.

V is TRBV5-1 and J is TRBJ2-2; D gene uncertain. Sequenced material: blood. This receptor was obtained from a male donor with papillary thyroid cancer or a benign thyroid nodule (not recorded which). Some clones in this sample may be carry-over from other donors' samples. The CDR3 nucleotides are TGCGCCAGCAGCGCCCAGTCGAACACCGGGGAGCTGTTTTTT. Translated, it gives CASSAQSNTGELFF.